A selection of T cell receptor beta chains follows, all from one sample in a study of T-cell reconstitution after alpha-beta-depleted transplantation in children. MiXCR, applied by TCRdb to the PCR reads, yields one record per CDR3 protein. The table includes hundreds of thousands of distinct CDR3 sequences, roughly 13% detected once. The sample was PBMCs, mostly from graft donor cells, taken 360 days after TCRalphabeta/CD19-depleted stem cell transplant. The receptors originated from a male patient aged 10 to 17 who had a stem cell transplant for acute myeloid leukemia, so the T cells may come from the graft donor. Both conserved end residues are part of each CDR3. The D gene is left open where the match is weak. The size of a clone is reported for some rows only, either as once, few or many, or as a class for expanded clones.

DNA: TGTGCCAGCAGCCCCTCCGTTACTAGCGGACGATTCTACAATGAGCAGTTCTTC
CDR3: CASSPSVTSGRFYNEQFF
J: TRBJ2-1
D: TRBD2
size: .
V: TRBV7-3

DNA: TGTGCCAGCAGGGACGCCCAGTTTCCGCAGTTCTTC
CDR3: CASRDAQFPQFF
J: TRBJ2-1
D: .
size: many
V: TRBV27

DNA: TGTGCCACCGGTCATCGGACAGAAAACTCTGGGGCCAACGTCCTGACTTTC
CDR3: CATGHRTENSGANVLTF
J: TRBJ2-6
D: .
size: .
V: TRBV24-1

DNA: TGTGCCAGCAGCCAAGATCCCACACAGGGCTTGGGTTCCTACGAGCAGTACTTC
CDR3: CASSQDPTQGLGSYEQYF
J: TRBJ2-7
D: .
size: many
V: TRBV4-2

DNA: TGCAGTGCTCTACGAAAAGCGGGAGGCCCGTTTGGGCAGTACTTC
CDR3: CSALRKAGGPFGQYF
J: TRBJ2-7
D: TRBD2
size: .
V: TRBV20-1

DNA: TGTGCCAGCAGTATAGGAGCGGGAGTTGGAGATACGCAGTATTTT
CDR3: CASSIGAGVGDTQYF
J: TRBJ2-3
D: TRBD2
size: few
V: TRBV25-1

DNA: TGTGCCAGCAGTTTGAAACTAAGAATAGCGGGTGACGGCCCCACAGATACGCAGTATTTT
CDR3: CASSLKLRIAGDGPTDTQYF
J: TRBJ2-3
D: TRBD2
size: few
V: TRBV12-3/TRBV12-4

DNA: TGTGCCAGCAAAGGGCCCTACAATGAGCAGTTCTTC
CDR3: CASKGPYNEQFF
J: TRBJ2-1
D: .
size: many
V: TRBV28

DNA: TGCAGTGCCTTGACTAGCGGGAGTGAATACACCGGGGAGCTGTTTTTT
CDR3: CSALTSGSEYTGELFF
J: TRBJ2-2
D: TRBD2
size: few
V: TRBV20-1

DNA: TGCGCCAGCAGCCAAACAGGGAGCGGGGAATTTGATACGCAGTATTTT
CDR3: CASSQTGSGEFDTQYF
J: TRBJ2-3
D: .
size: .
V: TRBV4-3

DNA: TGTGCCAGTAGTATCGGGGCGGGGGACAATGAGCAGTTCTTC
CDR3: CASSIGAGDNEQFF
J: TRBJ2-1
D: TRBD2
size: many
V: TRBV19